The 21 T cell receptor beta chains given below trace back to one sample, sequenced in a study of cytomegalovirus exposure and HLA in healthy donors. PCR used 60 Vbeta primers and 13 Jbeta primers. Here immunoSEQ multiplex PCR was the method, and the copy in TCRdb shows in-frame clones only, minus some. The table lists 90,000 to 150,000 clones, around 80% of them singletons. The specimen sequenced was PBMCs. The source is a man aged 50 or older in good health and CMV-seronegative.

This chain connects TRBV19 to TRBJ1-6; D is possibly TRBD1 (5 bases). CDR1 and CDR2 (germline): LNHDA, SQIVND (reference sequence). The CDR3 spans 13 residues. The V end was cut by 10 bases, the J end by 7 bases, with 14 bases between. CDR3 sequence reads: CATTELPNSPLHF. In nucleotides, the CDR3 is TGTGCCACGACAGAGCTCCCCAATTCACCCCTCCACTTT.

The chain combines TRBV7-8 with TRBJ1-5, with D perhaps TRBD1 (6 bases). V lost 1 base to trimming and J lost 4 bases, with 11 bases between them. The germline V gene has CDR1 SGHVS and CDR2 FQNEAQ. This CDR3 has 15 amino acids. The CDR3 sequence is CASSLGTGQNQPQHF. The CDR3 DNA is TGTGCCAGCAGCTTAGGAACAGGGCAAAATCAGCCCCAGCATTTT.

The chain carries TRBV21-1 and TRBJ2-3; TRBD1 was called by the table and not checked on the DNA. TRBV21-1 is a recognized pseudogene. CDR3 size: 13 residues. CDR3 sequence: CASSKPGPNTQYF. The CDR3, as DNA: TGTGCCAGCAGCAAACCAGGGCCAAATACGCAGTATTTT.

V gene TRBV6-5 combines with J gene TRBJ1-2; D may be TRBD1 (5 bases). The CDR3 loop spans 13 amino acids. In germline, CDR1 is MNHEY, CDR2 SVGAGI. The V end lost 6 bases, the J end lost 4 bases, and 12 bases lay between the germline ends. This CDR3 is CASREGMGYGYTF. In DNA, the CDR3 is TGTGCCAGCAGGGAGGGGATGGGCTATGGCTACACCTTC.

The DNA of the CDR3 is TGTGCCAGCACCCCTGGGGCAGGGGTCGAGCAGTACTTC. Protein: CASTPGAGVEQYF. V and J are TRBV6-5 and TRBJ2-5; weak D call: TRBD1 (6 bases). The DNA end is a closer match to TRBJ2-7, so the J assignment may be wrong. Germline V gene lookup returns CDR1 MNHEY and CDR2 SVGAGI. The CDR3 runs 13 residues.

The rearrangement uses TRBV28 and TRBJ2-5; D may be TRBD2 (6 bases). This CDR3 comprises 14 residues. V lost 7 bases to trimming and J lost 5 bases, with 17 bases between them. Germline V gives CDR1 MDHEN, CDR2 SYDVKM. This chain's CDR3 is CASTGDDAGETQYF. CDR3 DNA sequence: TGTGCCAGCACCGGGGACGACGCGGGGGAGACCCAGTACTTC.

This clone was found a few times. CDR3 nucleotides: TGCGCCAGTAGAACCACAGGGGTAGAGACCCAGTACTTC. Translation gives CASRTTGVETQYF. V gene TRBV10-2 combines with J gene TRBJ2-5; 7 nucleotides line up with TRBD1. V shed 9 bases, J shed 4 bases, and the junction held 8 bases outside the gene matches. The germline V gene has CDR1 WSHSY and CDR2 SAAADI. The CDR3 runs to 13 residues.

The V call is TRBV28, the J call TRBJ1-6; TRBD1 matches at 8 bases. Germline trimming cut 8 bases from V and 4 bases from J; bases unmatched to any gene: 10. Germline assignment: CDR1 MDHEN and CDR2 SYDVKM. This CDR3 spans 16 amino acids. CDR3 loop: CASLSSGGPYNSPLHF. In DNA form, the CDR3 reads TGTGCCAGCTTAAGTTCAGGGGGCCCTTATAATTCACCCCTCCACTTT.

V usage is TRBV19 and J usage is TRBJ2-2; 9 nucleotides agree with TRBD1. CDR3 size: 14 residues. The junction had 5 bases not matched to a gene; V was cut back by 7 bases and J by 5 bases. Germline CDR1 and CDR2: LNHDA and SQIVND (reference sequence). The CDR3 DNA is TGTGCCAGTAATATCGGGACAGGGACCGGGGAGCTGTTTTTT. It encodes CASNIGTGTGELFF.

This sequence joins TRBV4-3 and TRBJ1-2; D not certain. With 1 base removed from V and 4 bases from J, the gap between germline ends came to 16 bases. The CDR3 contains 16 residues. Germline V gene lookup returns CDR1 LGHNA and CDR2 YSLEER. The CDR3 sequence: CASSQVKNLLSYGYTF. CDR3 bases: TGCGCCAGCAGCCAAGTCAAGAACCTACTATCCTATGGCTACACCTTC.

The chain has TRBV7-9 and TRBJ2-7, with 7 bases fitting TRBD2. Germline assignment: CDR1 SEHNR and CDR2 FQNEAQ (reference sequence). This CDR3 comprises 17 residues. V shed 1 base and J 5 bases; nucleotides not matched to a gene: 14. The CDR3 nucleotides are TGTGCCAGCAGCTTAGAATCCTGGGCGGGAGCAGGGAACGAGCAGTACTTC. Protein product: CASSLESWAGAGNEQYF.

The chain joins TRBV5-1 to TRBJ2-7; tentatively, D is TRBD2 (5 bases). Germline CDR1 is SGHRS and CDR2 is YFSETQ. There are 16 residues in the CDR3. V lost 4 bases and J 3 bases, leaving 20 bases between the germline ends. CDR3 DNA sequence: TGCGCCAGCAGCCCTTTGATCCCGGGGAGACACTACGAGCAGTACTTC. Encoded protein: CASSPLIPGRHYEQYF.

This clone was found a few times. This rearrangement joins TRBV28 to TRBJ1-5; 8 nucleotides align to TRBD1. This CDR3 region has 13 residues. With V trimmed by 5 bases and J by 8 bases, 5 bases remained unmatched. CDR1 and CDR2 from the germline V gene are MDHEN and SYDVKM. The CDR3 here is CASSDRGREPQHF. In nucleotides, the CDR3 is TGTGCCAGCAGTGACAGGGGCCGGGAGCCCCAGCATTTT.

This chain links TRBV7-9 with TRBJ2-1, with TRBD2 identical over 12 bases. The CDR3 totals 16 residues. J was trimmed by 8 bases and V by 8 bases; bases with no gene match: 13. The germline gives CDR1 SEHNR, CDR2 FQNEAQ (reference sequence). CDR3 sequence reads: CASRSSGRALSDEQFF. The CDR3 coding sequence is TGTGCCAGCCGCTCTAGCGGGAGGGCCCTTAGCGATGAGCAGTTCTTC.

This clone occurred once. The CDR3 loop is CASSLDRGLYNEQFF. DNA of the CDR3: TGTGCCAGCAGCTTAGACAGGGGTCTTTACAATGAGCAGTTCTTC. The rearrangement joins TRBV7-2 to TRBJ2-1, with 7 bases fitting TRBD1. Germline trimming cut 1 base from V and 4 bases from J; bases unmatched to any gene: 4. There are 15 residues in the CDR3. Germline V gene lookup returns CDR1 SGHTA and CDR2 FQGNSA.

The J gene is TRBJ1-3, the V gene TRBV19, with a tentative D call TRBD1 (6 bases). This CDR3 is built from 14 residues. Germline V gene sequence: CDR1 LNHDA, CDR2 SQIVND (reference sequence). Trimming took off 6 bases at V and 0 bases at J, with 9 bases between the two ends. CDR3 nucleotide sequence: TGTGCCAGTAGCCCGGACAGCTCTGGAAACACCATATATTTT. This translates into CASSPDSSGNTIYF.

DNA of the CDR3: TGTGCCAGCAGCTTCAGACTAGCGGGACATGAGCAGTTCTTC. Its translation: CASSFRLAGHEQFF. The J gene is TRBJ2-1, the V gene TRBV11-3; TRBD2 matches 11 bases. Germline V CDR1 and CDR2: SGHNT, YENEEA. V lost 3 bases and J lost 8; bases outside the gene matches: 3. The CDR3 covers 14 residues.

The chain has TRBV6-6 and TRBJ1-1; a possible D gene is TRBD1 (6 bases). Trimming removed 0 bases at V and 2 bases at J, with 10 bases between. This CDR3 has 15 residues. From germline, CDR1 is MNHNY and CDR2 SVGAGI (reference sequence). Here the CDR3 reads CASSYSRTDNTEAFF. The CDR3 DNA reads as TGTGCCAGCAGTTACTCGAGGACAGACAACACTGAAGCTTTCTTT.

The CDR3 DNA sequence: TGTGCCAGCAGCCCGACAGGGATGGAGACCCAGTACTTC. Its translation: CASSPTGMETQYF. The chain uses TRBV5-6 and TRBJ2-5; TRBD1 aligns across 7 bases. The CDR3 loop spans 13 amino acids. V shed 4 bases and J 5 bases; nucleotides not matched to a gene: 5. CDR1 is SGHDT, CDR2 YYEEEE, per germline.

V and J are TRBV5-4 and TRBJ1-3; 8 bases match TRBD1. The CDR3 sequence is 16 residues long. The V gene's germline CDR1 is SGHNT and CDR2 YYREEE (reference sequence). Trimming removed 0 bases from V and 0 bases from J; junction bases left unmatched: 2. The CDR3 DNA reads as TGTGCCAGCAGCTTGGGTACAGGGGGCTCTGGAAACACCATATATTTT. Translating gives CASSLGTGGSGNTIYF.

With respect to this clone: The sample holds other DNA sequences that translate to the same CDR3. The chain carries TRBV2 and TRBJ2-5; 8 nucleotides line up with TRBD1. The CDR3 extends over 12 amino acids. Germline CDR1 is SNHLY and CDR2 is FYNNEI. The trim removed 4 bases at V and 5 bases at J, leaving 0 bases unmatched. The CDR3 nucleotides read TGTGCCAGCAGTGGACAGGGGGAGACCCAGTACTTC. It codes for CASSGQGETQYF.